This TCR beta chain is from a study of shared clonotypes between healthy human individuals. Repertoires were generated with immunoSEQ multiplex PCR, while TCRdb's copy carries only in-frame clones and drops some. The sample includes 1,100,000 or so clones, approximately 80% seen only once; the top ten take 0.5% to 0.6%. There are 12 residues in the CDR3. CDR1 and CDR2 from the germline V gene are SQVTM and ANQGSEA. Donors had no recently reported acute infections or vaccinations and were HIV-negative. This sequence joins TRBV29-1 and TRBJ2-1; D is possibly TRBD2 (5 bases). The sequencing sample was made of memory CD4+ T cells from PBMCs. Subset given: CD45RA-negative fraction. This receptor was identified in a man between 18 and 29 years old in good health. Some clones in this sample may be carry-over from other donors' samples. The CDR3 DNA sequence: TGCTCGGACTGGAGCTCCTACAATGAGCAGTTCTTC. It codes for CSDWSSYNEQFF.